These 20 T cell receptor beta chains were sequenced from one sample in a study of T cell responses to AZD1222 COVID-19 vaccine. Sequencing was performed with immunoSEQ multiplex PCR; in TCRdb, only in-frame clones are kept and a portion is missing. Of under 200,000 clones in the sample, around 90% were seen once. Sequenced here: peripheral blood, sampled 28 days after the second dose of the MenACWY control vaccine. Receptors were obtained from an adult who received the MenACWY meningococcal vaccine as a control.

The genes are TRBV9 and TRBJ1-2; 8 positions match TRBD1. The germline CDR1 and CDR2 sequences are SGDLS and YYNGEE. V dropped 3 bases and J dropped 4; count of bases not matched to a gene: 5. This CDR3 is 14 amino acids long. In DNA, the CDR3 is TGTGCCAGCAGCGGCGGACAGGGAGGCTATGGCTACACCTTC. This gives the protein CASSGGQGGYGYTF.

Notes on this clone: One end of the junction fails to match germline, which may point to a read error. This chain links TRBV12-5 with TRBJ1-1; TRBD1 agrees at 8 bases. Germline V lookup: CDR1 LGHNT, CDR2 FRNRAP. This CDR3 is 16 amino acids long. In DNA form, the CDR3 reads TGTGCTAGTGGTTTGGTCAGCAGGGGGCAGAACGCTGAAGCTTTCTTT. Its protein product is CASGLVSRGQNAEAFF.

This sequence joins TRBV2 and TRBJ2-3, with 8 positions matching TRBD1. V lost 4 bases, J lost 5 bases, and 11 bases stayed unmatched. Germline-derived CDR1 and CDR2 are SNHLY and FYNNEI. The CDR3 covers 16 residues. CDR3 sequence reads: CASSGPPDRELDTQYF. CDR3 sequence (DNA): TGTGCCAGCAGTGGCCCCCCGGACAGGGAGCTAGATACGCAGTATTTT.

CDR3 DNA sequence: TGTGCCAGCAGCAAGGGACAGGGGAAGAATCAGCCCCAGCATTTT. It encodes CASSKGQGKNQPQHF. The chain links TRBV3-1 (or the pseudogene TRBV3-2) to TRBJ1-5, with 10 positions matching TRBD1. This CDR3 spans 15 amino acids. The V gene end was trimmed by 5 bases and the J gene end by 4 bases; junction bases not matched to a gene: 5. Germline assignment: CDR1 LGHDT and CDR2 YNNKEL (reference sequence).

The chain employs TRBV28 and TRBJ1-5; D might be TRBD1 (5 bases). Trimming took 1 base from V and 2 from J, leaving 9 bases between them. Germline values: CDR1 MDHEN, CDR2 SYDVKM. The CDR3 is 15 residues long. This CDR3 is CASSLLGTGNQPQHF. The CDR3 nucleotides are TGTGCCAGCAGTTTATTGGGGACCGGCAATCAGCCCCAGCATTTT.

CDR3 loop: CAISGSMLGDKGEQYF. CDR3 sequence (DNA): TGTGCCATCAGTGGCAGTATGTTGGGGGATAAAGGCGAGCAGTACTTC. J is TRBJ2-7 and V is TRBV10-3; D possibly matches TRBD1 or TRBD2 (5 bases each). The germline V gene has CDR1 ENHRY and CDR2 SYGVKD. This CDR3 contains 16 residues. Trimming took off 4 bases at V and 6 bases at J, with 22 bases between the two ends.

The genes are TRBV29-1 and TRBJ1-1; D might be TRBD1 (6 bases). The germline CDR1 and CDR2 sequences are SQVTM and ANQGSEA. Trimming pared 0 bases from V and 10 bases from J, leaving 12 bases between. CDR3 length: 12 residues. CDR3 bases: TGCAGCGTTGAAGAAGGGGGACTGGGAGCTTTCTTT. Its protein is CSVEEGGLGAFF. The variable domain in full, completed from reference TRBV29-1 and TRBJ1-1, reads SAVISQKPSRDICQRGTSLTIQCQVDSQVTMMFWYRQQPGQSLTLIATANQGSEATYESGFVIDKFPISRPNLTFSTLTVSNMSPEDSSIYLCSVEEGGLGAFFGQGTRLTVV.

Only a few counts were recorded for this clone. This sequence joins TRBV6-5 and TRBJ2-4, with 8 bases identical to TRBD1. V shed 6 bases, J shed 9 bases, and the junction held 7 bases outside the gene matches. The CDR3 sequence is 13 residues long. Germline values: CDR1 MNHEY, CDR2 SVGAGI. The CDR3: CASRGQGASIQYF. CDR3 in DNA: TGTGCCAGCAGAGGACAGGGAGCCAGCATTCAGTACTTC.

The chain carries TRBV7-9 and TRBJ1-1, with TRBD1 matching 8 bases. The CDR3 has 14 residues. CDR1 is SEHNR and CDR2 is FQNEAQ in the germline V gene (reference sequence). The V gene end was trimmed by 3 bases and the J gene end by 3 bases; junction bases not matched to a gene: 3. The CDR3 loop is CASSFRGPDTEAFF. The CDR3 bases are TGTGCCAGCAGCTTCAGGGGGCCGGACACTGAAGCTTTCTTT.

Only one count was recorded for this clone. The chain joins TRBV30 to TRBJ2-1, with 9 bases fitting TRBD2. The germline CDR1 and CDR2 sequences are GTSNPN and SVGIG (reference sequence). V dropped 2 bases and J dropped 5; count of bases not matched to a gene: 4. CDR3 length: 14 amino acids. In nucleotides, the CDR3 is TGTGCCTGGAGTTCCTTAGCGGGAGACAATGAGCAGTTCTTC. Its protein product is CAWSSLAGDNEQFF.

This chain uses TRBV19 with TRBJ1-5; D not certain. Trimming stripped 6 bases from V and 1 base from J, with 19 bases between. From germline, CDR1 is LNHDA and CDR2 SQIVND (reference sequence). CDR3 length: 17 residues. The CDR3 DNA reads as TGTGCCAGTAGCCACTCATCACCGGGCCTAAGCAATCAGCCCCAGCATTTT. Encoded protein: CASSHSSPGLSNQPQHF.

The chain carries TRBV19 and TRBJ1-1, with 7 bases matching TRBD1. J lost 3 bases, V lost 5 bases, and 6 bases had no gene match. CDR3 length: 14 residues. Germline loops: CDR1 LNHDA, CDR2 SQIVND (reference sequence). Here the CDR3 DNA reads TGTGCCAGTAGTTCCCGACAGGGCCACACTGAAGCTTTCTTT. It codes for CASSSRQGHTEAFF.

For this clone: One junction end does not reproduce the germline sequence, and a read error may be involved. The V call is TRBV7-7, the J call TRBJ2-3; possibly TRBD1 for D (5 bases). Germline CDR1 is SSHAT and CDR2 is FNYEAQ (reference sequence). This CDR3 comprises 14 residues. As DNA, the CDR3 is TGTGCTAGCAGCTTTTCAGGGAGCACAGATACGCAGTATTTT. Translated, it gives CASSFSGSTDTQYF.

The gene calls are TRBV24-1 and TRBJ1-6; tentative D call: TRBD1 (6 bases). The germline V gene encodes CDR1 KGHDR and CDR2 SFDVKD. The V and J ends lost 4 bases and 6 bases respectively, with 12 bases between them. This CDR3 region has 15 residues. The CDR3 loop is CATSDGQSGNSPLHF. CDR3 bases: TGTGCCACCAGTGACGGACAGTCCGGTAATTCACCCCTCCACTTT.

This sequence joins TRBV5-1 and TRBJ2-7, with a tentative D call TRBD1 (6 bases). CDR1 SGHRS and CDR2 YFSETQ come from the germline V gene. The CDR3 consists of 14 residues. V was pared by 4 bases and J by 6 bases, with 17 bases between. CDR3 bases: TGCGCCAGCAGCACCCGGACAGATATGGGCGAGCAGTACTTC. It yields the protein CASSTRTDMGEQYF.

J is TRBJ2-7 and V is TRBV27; D ambiguous. V shed 3 bases and J shed 3 bases, with 9 bases lying between them. The CDR3 totals 13 residues. CDR1 is MNHEY, CDR2 SMNVEV, per germline (reference sequence). For the CDR3, the DNA is TGTGCCAGCAGTTTCGGGCAGGTCTACGAGCAGTACTTC. It encodes CASSFGQVYEQYF.

The J gene is TRBJ1-2, the V gene TRBV4-1; D gene uncertain. The CDR3 is 17 amino acids. Germline V gene sequence: CDR1 MGHRA, CDR2 YSYEKL. The V end lost 0 bases, the J end lost 2 bases, and 16 bases lay between the germline ends. This CDR3 is CASSQDLVARGNYGYTF. DNA of the CDR3: TGCGCCAGCAGCCAAGATCTCGTTGCGCGGGGAAACTATGGCTACACCTTC.

This chain connects TRBV6-5 to TRBJ1-5; 7 positions agree with TRBD1. The length of the CDR3 is 13 residues. Unmatched junction bases numbered 13, after V lost 6 bases and J lost 14 bases. In germline, CDR1 is MNHEY, CDR2 SVGAGI. Written as DNA, the CDR3 is TGTGCCAGCAGGCGGACAGGCCTTCGCGAGGAGCATTTT. Translation gives CASRRTGLREEHF.

This chain joins TRBV3-1 (or the pseudogene TRBV3-2) and TRBJ1-1; D gene ambiguous. V lost 2 bases and J lost 4, with 11 bases in between. The germline V gene encodes CDR1 LGHDT and CDR2 YNNKEL (reference sequence). The CDR3 is 14 amino acids. CDR3 nucleotides: TGTGCCAGCAGCCAAAGATTGGGGTCCACTGAAGCTTTCTTT. As protein: CASSQRLGSTEAFF.

The rearrangement links TRBV7-3 to TRBJ2-2; 9 nucleotides line up with TRBD1. V lost 4 bases, J lost 0 bases, and 0 bases stayed unmatched. The CDR3 sequence is 15 residues long. CDR1 is SGHTA and CDR2 is FQGTGA in the germline V gene. CDR3 loop: CASSWDRANTGELFF. Here the CDR3 DNA reads TGTGCCAGCAGCTGGGACAGGGCGAACACCGGGGAGCTGTTTTTT.